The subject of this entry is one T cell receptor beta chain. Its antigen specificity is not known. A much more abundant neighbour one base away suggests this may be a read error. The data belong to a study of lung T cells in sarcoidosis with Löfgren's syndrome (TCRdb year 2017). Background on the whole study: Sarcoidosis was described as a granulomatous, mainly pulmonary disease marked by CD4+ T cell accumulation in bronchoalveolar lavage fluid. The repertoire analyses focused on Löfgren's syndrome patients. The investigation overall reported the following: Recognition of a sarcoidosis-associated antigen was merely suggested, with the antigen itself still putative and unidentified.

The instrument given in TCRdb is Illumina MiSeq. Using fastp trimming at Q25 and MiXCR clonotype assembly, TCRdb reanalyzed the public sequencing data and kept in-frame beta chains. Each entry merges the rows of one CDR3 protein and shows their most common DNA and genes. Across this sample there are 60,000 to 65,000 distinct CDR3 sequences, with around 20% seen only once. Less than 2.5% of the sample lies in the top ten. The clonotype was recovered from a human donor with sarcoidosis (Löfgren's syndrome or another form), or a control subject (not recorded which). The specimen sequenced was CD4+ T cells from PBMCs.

The bases are TGCAGTGCTATCCGGCATGGCGGTTATGGCTACACCTTC. Its protein is CSAIRHGGYGYTF. This chain is built from TRBV20-1 and TRBJ1-2; the D segment cannot be called with confidence. Per the germline V gene (reference sequence), DFQATT is the CDR1 and SNEGSKA is the CDR2. Trimming at the junction amounts to 4 bases on V and 5 bases on J, and the germline ends lie 14 bases apart. The CDR3 holds 13 amino acids from the cysteine to the phenylalanine. Only CDR3 DNA remains: 39 bases, in frame from the first base.